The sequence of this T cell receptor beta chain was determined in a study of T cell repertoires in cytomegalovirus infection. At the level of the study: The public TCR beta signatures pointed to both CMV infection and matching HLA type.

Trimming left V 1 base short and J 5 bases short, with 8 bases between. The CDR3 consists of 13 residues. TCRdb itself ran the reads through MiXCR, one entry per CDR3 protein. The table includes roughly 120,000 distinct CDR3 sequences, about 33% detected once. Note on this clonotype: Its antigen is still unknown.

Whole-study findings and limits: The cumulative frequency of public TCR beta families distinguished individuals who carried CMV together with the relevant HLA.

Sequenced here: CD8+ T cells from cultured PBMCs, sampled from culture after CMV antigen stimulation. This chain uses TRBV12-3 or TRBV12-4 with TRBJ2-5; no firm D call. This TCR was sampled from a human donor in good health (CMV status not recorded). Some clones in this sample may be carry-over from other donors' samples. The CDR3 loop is CASSLEAYETQYF. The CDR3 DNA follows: TGTGCCAGCAGTTTAGAGGCCTACGAGACCCAGTACTTC.